Included here is one TCR beta chain sequence, with context. As yet, its antigen is unknown. The sample comes from a study of cytomegalovirus exposure and HLA in healthy donors. General study results and limits: Whilst most TCR sequences proved rare, a subset of public TCRs occurred across many donors. Presence/absence analyses took donor sequencing depth as roughly uniform.

Primers included in the PCR were 60 Vbeta and 13 Jbeta primers. Data came from immunoSEQ multiplex PCR; TCRdb stores just in-frame clones and leaves some out. The sample carries about 150,000 clones, 75% recorded once. The CDR3 length is 12 residues. The germline V gene encodes CDR1 SGHRS and CDR2 YFSETQ. The ends were cut back, 1 base at V and 6 bases at J, with 7 bases in the middle. Sequenced sample: PBMCs. The genes are TRBV5-1 and TRBJ1-1, with D unclear. This TCR was recovered from a man in his late teens or twenties in good health and CMV-seropositive. CDR3 region: CASSLIGAEAFF. DNA for the CDR3: TGCGCCAGCAGCTTGATAGGAGCTGAAGCTTTCTTT.